This T cell receptor (beta chain) was sequenced for a study of cytomegalovirus exposure and HLA in healthy donors. PCR employed 60 Vbeta and 13 Jbeta primers. TCRdb keeps only in-frame clones here, not all; method: immunoSEQ multiplex PCR. In the table there are approximately 240,000 clones, just over 75% of which are singletons. Sequenced sample: PBMCs. The receptor comes from a woman aged 55-69 years in good health and CMV-seropositive.

DNA of the CDR3: TGTGCCAGCACAGGACAGGGGGCTGGTGAGACTGAAGCTTTCTTT. Translating gives CASTGQGAGETEAFF. The chain recombines TRBV27 with TRBJ1-1; TRBD1 matches at 11 bases. The CDR3 extends over 15 amino acids. Germline CDR1 reads MNHEY; CDR2 reads SMNVEV (reference sequence). The V segment lost 7 bases and the J segment 5 bases; nucleotides outside the gene matches: 9.